Listed below are T cell receptor beta chains from one sample, sequenced in a study of graft-versus-host responses after intestinal transplantation. The data were produced by immunoSEQ multiplex PCR, yet TCRdb's version contains in-frame clones alone and is incomplete. The sample gives about 90,000 clones, over 85% of which show up once; around 1.1% is in the top ten. No cognate antigen is known for these TCRs. The material was unstimulated CD8+ T cells sorted from spleen or lymph node cells, obtained before transplant. All receptors derive from a human donor who was the organ donor for an intestinal transplant. CDR3s include the opening cysteine and the closing phenylalanine or tryptophan. Each record gives: CDR3 DNA, CDR3 protein, D gene, V gene, J gene, clone size. A D gene is named only where the DNA matches it firmly. A clone size is listed for some rows: how often the clone was seen (once, few, many), or a class if it is expanded.

cdr3_nt: TGTGCCAGCAGCCAAGATCAGGGGGGACTTGGCACTGAAGCTTTCTTT; cdr3_aa: CASSQDQGGLGTEAFF; d_call: TRBD1; v_call: TRBV14; j_call: TRBJ1-1; clone_size: once
cdr3_nt: TGCGCCAGCAGCCCCGCAGGGATGAACACTGAAGCTTTCTTT; cdr3_aa: CASSPAGMNTEAFF; d_call: NA; v_call: TRBV4-1; j_call: TRBJ1-1; clone_size: few
cdr3_nt: TGTGCCAGCAGTTACTCGAGCCAGTCTAGTGAAAAACTGTTTTTT; cdr3_aa: CASSYSSQSSEKLFF; d_call: NA; v_call: TRBV6-5; j_call: TRBJ1-4; clone_size: NA
cdr3_nt: TGCGCCAGCAGCCAAGGCAGCGGGACTATTATTGAGCAGTTCTTC; cdr3_aa: CASSQGSGTIIEQFF; d_call: TRBD2; v_call: TRBV4-1; j_call: TRBJ2-1; clone_size: NA
cdr3_nt: TGTGCCAGTATCAAACGATCCTGGCAGGGGGTAGGTGAAGCTTTCTTT; cdr3_aa: CASIKRSWQGVGEAFF; d_call: TRBD1; v_call: TRBV19; j_call: TRBJ1-1; clone_size: NA
cdr3_nt: TGTGCCAGTAGTCTAGCGGGGGGGAGGACCGGGGAGCTGTTTTTT; cdr3_aa: CASSLAGGRTGELFF; d_call: TRBD2; v_call: TRBV19; j_call: TRBJ2-2; clone_size: NA
cdr3_nt: TGTGCCAGTAGTGCCGTCGACAGCTTCACTGAAGCTTTCTTT; cdr3_aa: CASSAVDSFTEAFF; d_call: NA; v_call: TRBV19; j_call: TRBJ1-1; clone_size: NA
cdr3_nt: TGCGCCAGCAGCCTGGCGGGGGACCTCCAGTTCTTC; cdr3_aa: CASSLAGDLQFF; d_call: TRBD2; v_call: TRBV5-1; j_call: TRBJ2-1; clone_size: NA
cdr3_nt: TGCGCCAGCAGCTTGACCACCGAGCTCTACGAGCAGTACTTC; cdr3_aa: CASSLTTELYEQYF; d_call: NA; v_call: TRBV5-1; j_call: TRBJ2-7; clone_size: NA
cdr3_nt: TGCAGCGTTGAGGTGACAGGGCCCCACGAGCAGTACTTC; cdr3_aa: CSVEVTGPHEQYF; d_call: TRBD1; v_call: TRBV29-1; j_call: TRBJ2-7; clone_size: NA
cdr3_nt: TGTGCCAGCAGCTTGGGTGGAGACTACAATGAGCAGTTCTTC; cdr3_aa: CASSLGGDYNEQFF; d_call: NA; v_call: TRBV7-6; j_call: TRBJ2-1; clone_size: NA
cdr3_nt: TGTGCCAGTAGTATTTTACAGGGGTCCACAGATACGCAGTATTTT; cdr3_aa: CASSILQGSTDTQYF; d_call: TRBD1; v_call: TRBV19; j_call: TRBJ2-3; clone_size: NA
cdr3_nt: TGTGCCAGCAGTTTATCGCCGGGACAGTGGATCGAGCAGTTCTTC; cdr3_aa: CASSLSPGQWIEQFF; d_call: TRBD1; v_call: TRBV27; j_call: TRBJ2-1; clone_size: NA
cdr3_nt: TGTGCCAGCAGGGTGGGACTCACAGATACGCAGTATTTT; cdr3_aa: CASRVGLTDTQYF; d_call: NA; v_call: TRBV2; j_call: TRBJ2-3; clone_size: NA
cdr3_nt: TGTGCCAGCAGTCGGACAGGGCGTACTGAAGCTTTCTTT; cdr3_aa: CASSRTGRTEAFF; d_call: TRBD1; v_call: TRBV2; j_call: TRBJ1-1; clone_size: NA
cdr3_nt: TGTGCCAGCTCCTGGCAGGGTGGAACCGGGGAGCTGTTTTTT; cdr3_aa: CASSWQGGTGELFF; d_call: NA; v_call: TRBV28; j_call: TRBJ2-2; clone_size: NA
cdr3_nt: TGTGCCAGCAGCTTGGTTACTAGCCGATTCAATGAGCAGTTCTTC; cdr3_aa: CASSLVTSRFNEQFF; d_call: NA; v_call: TRBV5-5; j_call: TRBJ2-1; clone_size: NA
cdr3_nt: TGTGCCAGCAGTGGGAACGACCGAGGATGGTCCTACGAGCAGTACTTC; cdr3_aa: CASSGNDRGWSYEQYF; d_call: NA; v_call: TRBV6-4; j_call: TRBJ2-7; clone_size: NA
cdr3_nt: TGTGCCAGCAGTTTATGCTTCTCGCGGGACCCCACAGATACGCAGTATTTT; cdr3_aa: CASSLCFSRDPTDTQYF; d_call: NA; v_call: TRBV28; j_call: TRBJ2-3; clone_size: once
cdr3_nt: TGTGCCAGTATAGCCGGTTATGGCTACACCTTC; cdr3_aa: CASIAGYGYTF; d_call: NA; v_call: TRBV19; j_call: TRBJ1-2; clone_size: NA
cdr3_nt: TGTGCCAGCAGCTATTCCGGGAGGGCCCGCTCCTACGAGCAGTACTTC; cdr3_aa: CASSYSGRARSYEQYF; d_call: TRBD2; v_call: TRBV7-2; j_call: TRBJ2-7; clone_size: NA
cdr3_nt: TGCGCCAGCAGCTTAGCCAGGGGCAGTAACTATGGCTACACCTTC; cdr3_aa: CASSLARGSNYGYTF; d_call: NA; v_call: TRBV5-1; j_call: TRBJ1-2; clone_size: few
cdr3_nt: TGTGCCAGCAGCTTGGAGGTAGCGGCCCCAGATACGCAGTATTTT; cdr3_aa: CASSLEVAAPDTQYF; d_call: NA; v_call: TRBV5-8; j_call: TRBJ2-3; clone_size: NA
cdr3_nt: TGTGCCAGCAGCTCCCAGATAACATCTGGGGCCAACGTCCTGACTTTC; cdr3_aa: CASSSQITSGANVLTF; d_call: NA; v_call: TRBV13; j_call: TRBJ2-6; clone_size: NA
cdr3_nt: TGTGCCACCAGCAGAGATAGTTTAGACAAGTGGGACGAGCAGTACTTC; cdr3_aa: CATSRDSLDKWDEQYF; d_call: NA; v_call: TRBV15; j_call: TRBJ2-7; clone_size: NA
cdr3_nt: TGTGCCTGGAGTGCCACAGGGAGGGGTGGCTACACCTTC; cdr3_aa: CAWSATGRGGYTF; d_call: NA; v_call: TRBV30; j_call: TRBJ1-2; clone_size: NA
cdr3_nt: TGTGCCAGCAGCTTGGGGGGGAGCGGGGAGCTGTTTTTT; cdr3_aa: CASSLGGSGELFF; d_call: TRBD2; v_call: TRBV11-3; j_call: TRBJ2-2; clone_size: NA
cdr3_nt: TGTGCCAGCAGTCATGGGGCCTTTCTGGGCACAGATACGCAGTATTTT; cdr3_aa: CASSHGAFLGTDTQYF; d_call: NA; v_call: TRBV2; j_call: TRBJ2-3; clone_size: NA
cdr3_nt: TGTGCCAGCAGCTTAAGAGCCGGGGCCAACGTCCTGACTTTC; cdr3_aa: CASSLRAGANVLTF; d_call: NA; v_call: TRBV28; j_call: TRBJ2-6; clone_size: NA
cdr3_nt: TGTGCCATCAGTGAGACACCCACAGGGGTCCTTGGCTACACCTTC; cdr3_aa: CAISETPTGVLGYTF; d_call: TRBD1; v_call: TRBV10-3; j_call: TRBJ1-2; clone_size: NA
cdr3_nt: TGTGCCAGCAGCTTAGACTCAGGGGTTGGGTCCGGGGAGCTGTTTTTT; cdr3_aa: CASSLDSGVGSGELFF; d_call: NA; v_call: TRBV7-6; j_call: TRBJ2-2; clone_size: once
cdr3_nt: TGTGCCAGCAGCGGCGGGAGCACAGATACGCAGTATTTT; cdr3_aa: CASSGGSTDTQYF; d_call: NA; v_call: TRBV5-4; j_call: TRBJ2-3; clone_size: NA
cdr3_nt: TGTGCCAGCAGCATAGCAGCGGATGAGCAGTTCTTC; cdr3_aa: CASSIAADEQFF; d_call: NA; v_call: TRBV13; j_call: TRBJ2-1; clone_size: NA
cdr3_nt: TGTGCCAGCAGCCCGGAGCGGGGGGAGTACAATGAGCAGTTCTTC; cdr3_aa: CASSPERGEYNEQFF; d_call: TRBD2; v_call: TRBV6-5; j_call: TRBJ2-1; clone_size: NA
cdr3_nt: TGTGCCAGCAGCTTAGTGGGGACAGGCGGGAGTTGGACAGATACGCAGTATTTT; cdr3_aa: CASSLVGTGGSWTDTQYF; d_call: NA; v_call: TRBV7-8; j_call: TRBJ2-3; clone_size: NA